The sequence of this T cell receptor (beta chain) was determined in a study of post-analysis software for immune sequencing data. General study results and limits: For normalized Chao1 diversity, multiple sclerosis patients scored significantly lower than controls did. Samples sharing a preparation batch grouped tightly together when assessed by F measure. Among 4 or 5 TRBV segments more frequent in patients than controls were TRBV5-6, TRBV5-1 and TRBV20-1.

Incorporated into the TCR beta cDNA libraries were unique molecular identifiers, which served to reduce PCR and sequencing biases. Each batch of about 0.95 to 11 million T cells produced roughly 500,000 cDNA molecules. From the PCR reads, TCRdb called clonotypes with MiXCR, one entry per CDR3 protein. This sample yields 450,000 to 650,000 distinct CDR3 sequences, of which 44% are seen a single time; 1.5% to 2% belongs to the top ten. The ends lost 4 bases at V and 2 bases at J; junction bases unmatched: 8. This CDR3 contains 15 residues. This clonotype has a handful of counts. No antigen is known for it.

The sample comprised blood. The clonotype originates from a girl aged 5-17 years with multiple sclerosis. J is TRBJ2-7 and V is TRBV12-3 or TRBV12-4; 7 bases fit TRBD1. The CDR3 region has the DNA TGTGCCAGCAGTTACCGGGACAGCGTGGCCTACGAGCAGTACTTC. Amino acids: CASSYRDSVAYEQYF.